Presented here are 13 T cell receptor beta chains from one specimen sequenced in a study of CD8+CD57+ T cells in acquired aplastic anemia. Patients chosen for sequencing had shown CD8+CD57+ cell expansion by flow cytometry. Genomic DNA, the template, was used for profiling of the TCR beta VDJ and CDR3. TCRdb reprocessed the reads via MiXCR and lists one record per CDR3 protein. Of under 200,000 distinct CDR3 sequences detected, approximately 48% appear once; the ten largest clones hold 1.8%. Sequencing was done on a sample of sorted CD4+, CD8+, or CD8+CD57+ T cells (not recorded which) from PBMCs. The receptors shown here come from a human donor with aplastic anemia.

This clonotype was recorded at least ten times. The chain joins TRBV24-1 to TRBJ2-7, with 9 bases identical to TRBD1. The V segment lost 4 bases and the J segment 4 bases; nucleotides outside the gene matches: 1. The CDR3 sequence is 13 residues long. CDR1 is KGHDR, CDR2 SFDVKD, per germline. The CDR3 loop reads CATSEGTGYEQYF. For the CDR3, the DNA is TGTGCCACCAGTGAAGGGACAGGGTACGAGCAGTACTTC.

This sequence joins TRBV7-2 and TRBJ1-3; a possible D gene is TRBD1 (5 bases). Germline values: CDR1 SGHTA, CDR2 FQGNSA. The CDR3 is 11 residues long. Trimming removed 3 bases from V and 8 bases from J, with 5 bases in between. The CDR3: CASSLGDTIYF. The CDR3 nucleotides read TGTGCCAGCAGCTTGGGGGACACCATATATTTT.

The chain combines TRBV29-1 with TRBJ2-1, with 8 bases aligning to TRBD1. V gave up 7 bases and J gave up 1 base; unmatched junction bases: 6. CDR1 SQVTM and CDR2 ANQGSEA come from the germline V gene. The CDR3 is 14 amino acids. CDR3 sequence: CSAYRDRSYNEQFF. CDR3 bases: TGCAGCGCCTATCGGGACAGGTCCTACAATGAGCAGTTCTTC.

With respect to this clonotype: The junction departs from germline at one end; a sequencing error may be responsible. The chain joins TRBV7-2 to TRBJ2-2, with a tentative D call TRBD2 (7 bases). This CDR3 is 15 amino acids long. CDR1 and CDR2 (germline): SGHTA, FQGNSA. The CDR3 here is CASSLAGGPAGKLCF. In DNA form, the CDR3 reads TGTGCCAGCAGCTTAGCGGGGGGGCCTGCCGGGAAGCTGTGTTTT.

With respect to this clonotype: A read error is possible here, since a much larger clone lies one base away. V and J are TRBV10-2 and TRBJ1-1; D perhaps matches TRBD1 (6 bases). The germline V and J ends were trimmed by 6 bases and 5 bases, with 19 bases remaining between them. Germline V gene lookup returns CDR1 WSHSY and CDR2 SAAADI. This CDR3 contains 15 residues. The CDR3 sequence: CASSLDSLRATEAFF. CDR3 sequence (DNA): TGCGCCAGCAGCTTGGACAGCTTAAGGGCGACTGAAGCTTTCTTT.

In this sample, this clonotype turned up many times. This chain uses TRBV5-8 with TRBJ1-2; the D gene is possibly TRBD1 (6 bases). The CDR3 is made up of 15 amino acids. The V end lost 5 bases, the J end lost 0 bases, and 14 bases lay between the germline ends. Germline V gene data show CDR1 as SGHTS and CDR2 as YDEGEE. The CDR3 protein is CASRPRQATNYGYTF. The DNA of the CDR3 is TGTGCCAGCAGGCCGAGACAGGCGACTAACTATGGCTACACCTTC. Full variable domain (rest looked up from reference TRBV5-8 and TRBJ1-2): EAGVTQSPTHLIKTRGQQATLRCSPISGHTSVYWYQQALGLGLQFLLWYDEGEERNRGNFPPRFSGRQFPNYSSELNVNALELEDSALYLCASRPRQATNYGYTFGSGTRLTVV.

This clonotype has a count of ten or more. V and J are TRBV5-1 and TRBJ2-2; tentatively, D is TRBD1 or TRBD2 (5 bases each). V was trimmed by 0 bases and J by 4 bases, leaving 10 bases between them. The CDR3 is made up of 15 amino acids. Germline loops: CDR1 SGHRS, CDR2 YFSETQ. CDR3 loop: CASSLGGPPTGELFF. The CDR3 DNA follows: TGCGCCAGCAGCTTGGGGGGACCACCCACCGGGGAGCTGTTTTTT.

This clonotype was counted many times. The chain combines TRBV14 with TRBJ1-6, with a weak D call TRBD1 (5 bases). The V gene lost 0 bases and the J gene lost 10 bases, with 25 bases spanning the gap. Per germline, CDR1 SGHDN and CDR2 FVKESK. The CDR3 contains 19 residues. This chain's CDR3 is CASSQDLEKNRKVSSPLHF. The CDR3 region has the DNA TGTGCCAGCAGCCAAGATCTGGAAAAAAACAGGAAAGTGAGCTCACCCCTCCACTTT.

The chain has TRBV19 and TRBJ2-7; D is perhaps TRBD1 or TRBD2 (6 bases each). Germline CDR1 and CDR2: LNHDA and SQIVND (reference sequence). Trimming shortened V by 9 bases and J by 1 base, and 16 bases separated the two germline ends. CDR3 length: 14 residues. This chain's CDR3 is CASTEGGTSYEQYF. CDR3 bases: TGTGCCAGCACCGAGGGGGGAACTTCCTACGAGCAGTACTTC.

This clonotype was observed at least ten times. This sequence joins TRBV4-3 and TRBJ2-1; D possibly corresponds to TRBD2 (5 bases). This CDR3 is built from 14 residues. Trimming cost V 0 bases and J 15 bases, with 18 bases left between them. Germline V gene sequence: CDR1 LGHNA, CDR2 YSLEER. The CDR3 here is CASSQETYGLPGFF. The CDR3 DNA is TGCGCCAGCAGCCAAGAAACCTACGGACTGCCTGGGTTCTTC.

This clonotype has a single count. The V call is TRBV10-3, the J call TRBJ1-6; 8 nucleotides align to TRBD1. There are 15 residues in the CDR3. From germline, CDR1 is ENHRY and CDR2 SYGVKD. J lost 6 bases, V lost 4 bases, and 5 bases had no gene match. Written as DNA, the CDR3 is TGTGCCATCAGTGGGGGGACAGGTAGTAATTCACCCCTCCACTTT. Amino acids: CAISGGTGSNSPLHF.

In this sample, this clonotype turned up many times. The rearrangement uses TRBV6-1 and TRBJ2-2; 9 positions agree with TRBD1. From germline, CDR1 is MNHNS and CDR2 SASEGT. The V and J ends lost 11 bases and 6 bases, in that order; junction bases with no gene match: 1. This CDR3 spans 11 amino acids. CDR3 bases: TGTGCCGGACAGGGGCCCGGGGAGCTGTTTTTT. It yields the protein CAGQGPGELFF.

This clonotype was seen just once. The CDR3 bases are TGTGCCAGCAGCTTGTTGGACGTTGGCCACGAGCAGTACTTC. This encodes CASSLLDVGHEQYF. The chain couples TRBV5-4 to TRBJ2-7, with D unclear. Germline CDR1 is SGHNT and CDR2 is YYREEE (reference sequence). CDR3 size: 14 residues. V was shortened by 1 base and J by 5 bases, with 13 bases between the two germline ends.